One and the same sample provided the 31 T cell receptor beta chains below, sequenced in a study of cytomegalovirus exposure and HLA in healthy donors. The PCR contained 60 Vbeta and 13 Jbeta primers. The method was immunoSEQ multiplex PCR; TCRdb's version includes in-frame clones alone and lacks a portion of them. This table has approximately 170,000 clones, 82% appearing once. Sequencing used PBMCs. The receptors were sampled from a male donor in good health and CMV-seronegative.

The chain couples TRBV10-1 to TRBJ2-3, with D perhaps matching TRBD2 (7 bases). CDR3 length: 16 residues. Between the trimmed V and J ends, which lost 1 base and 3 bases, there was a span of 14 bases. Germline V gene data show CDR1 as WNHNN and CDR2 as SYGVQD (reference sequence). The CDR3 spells CASSELRGARTDTQYF. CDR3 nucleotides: TGCGCCAGCAGTGAGTTACGGGGGGCCCGGACAGATACGCAGTATTTT.

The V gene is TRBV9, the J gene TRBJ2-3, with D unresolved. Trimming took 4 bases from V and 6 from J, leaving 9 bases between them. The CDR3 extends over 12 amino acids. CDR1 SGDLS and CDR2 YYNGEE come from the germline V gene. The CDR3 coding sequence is TGTGCCAGCAGCTCCCCCTCCGATACGCAGTATTTT. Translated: CASSSPSDTQYF. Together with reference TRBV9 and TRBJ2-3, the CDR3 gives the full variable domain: DSGVTQTPKHLITATGQRVTLRCSPRSGDLSVYWYQQSLDQGLQFLIQYYNGEERAKGNILERFSAQQFPDLHSELNLSSLELGDSALYFCASSSPSDTQYFGPGTRLTVL.

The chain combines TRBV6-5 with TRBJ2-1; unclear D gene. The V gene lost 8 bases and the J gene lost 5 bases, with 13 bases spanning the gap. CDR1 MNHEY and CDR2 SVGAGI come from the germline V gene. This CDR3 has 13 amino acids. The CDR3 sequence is CASYSVINNEQFF. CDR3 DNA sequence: TGTGCCAGCTATTCGGTTATCAACAATGAGCAGTTCTTC.

The CDR3 is CASSYSGDTPRGYTF. CDR3 nucleotide sequence: TGTGCCAGCAGTTACTCGGGGGACACCCCTCGAGGCTACACCTTC. The chain recombines TRBV6-5 with TRBJ1-2, with a weak D call TRBD1 (6 bases). V was cut by 0 bases and J by 8 bases, with 16 bases left in between. This CDR3 has 15 residues. Germline CDR1 is MNHEY and CDR2 is SVGAGI.

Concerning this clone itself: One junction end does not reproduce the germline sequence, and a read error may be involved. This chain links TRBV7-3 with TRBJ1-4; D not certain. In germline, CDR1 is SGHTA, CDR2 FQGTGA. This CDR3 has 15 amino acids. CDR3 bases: TGTGCCAGCAGCTACCACAGCAAACCTAAGGAAAAACTGTTTTTT. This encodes CASSYHSKPKEKLFF.

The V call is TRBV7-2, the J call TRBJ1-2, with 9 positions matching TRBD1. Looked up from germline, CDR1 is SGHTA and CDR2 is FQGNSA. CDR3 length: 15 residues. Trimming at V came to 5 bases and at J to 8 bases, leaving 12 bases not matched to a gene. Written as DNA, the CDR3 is TGTGCCAGCAGCCTGGGACAGGGAACGCTCCGGGGCTACACCTTC. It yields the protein CASSLGQGTLRGYTF.

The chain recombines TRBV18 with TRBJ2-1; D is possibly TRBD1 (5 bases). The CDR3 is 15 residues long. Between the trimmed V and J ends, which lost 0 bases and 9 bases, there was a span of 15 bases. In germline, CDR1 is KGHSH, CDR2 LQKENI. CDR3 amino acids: CASSPPRQGAVEQFF. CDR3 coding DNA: TGTGCCAGCTCACCACCGCGTCAGGGCGCGGTTGAGCAGTTCTTC.

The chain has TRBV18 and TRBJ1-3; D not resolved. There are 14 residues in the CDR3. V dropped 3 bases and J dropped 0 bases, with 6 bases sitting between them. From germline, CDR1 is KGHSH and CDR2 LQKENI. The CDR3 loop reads CASSPPVSGNTIYF. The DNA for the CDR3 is TGTGCCAGCTCACCTCCGGTCTCTGGAAACACCATATATTTT.

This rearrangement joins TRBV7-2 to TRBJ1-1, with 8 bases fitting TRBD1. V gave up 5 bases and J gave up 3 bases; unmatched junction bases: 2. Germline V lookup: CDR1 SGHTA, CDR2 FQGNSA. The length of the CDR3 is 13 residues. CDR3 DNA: TGTGCCAGCAGCACGGACAGGGACACTGAAGCTTTCTTT. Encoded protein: CASSTDRDTEAFF.

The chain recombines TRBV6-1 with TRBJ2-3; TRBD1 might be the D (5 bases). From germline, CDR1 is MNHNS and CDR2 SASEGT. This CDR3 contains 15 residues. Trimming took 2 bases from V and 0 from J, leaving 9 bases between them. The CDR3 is CASSEWGRSTDTQYF. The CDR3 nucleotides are TGTGCCAGCAGTGAATGGGGCCGAAGCACAGATACGCAGTATTTT.

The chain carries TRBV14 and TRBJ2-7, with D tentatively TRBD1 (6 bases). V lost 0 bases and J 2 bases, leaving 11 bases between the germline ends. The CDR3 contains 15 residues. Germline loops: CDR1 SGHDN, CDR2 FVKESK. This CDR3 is CASSQEGGRAYEQYF. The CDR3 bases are TGTGCCAGCAGCCAAGAAGGGGGACGCGCCTACGAGCAGTACTTC.

The CDR3: CASSRGTGIGHEQYF. CDR3 DNA: TGTGCCAGCAGCCGAGGGACAGGGATTGGTCACGAGCAGTACTTC. The V gene is TRBV28, the J gene TRBJ2-5, with 9 bases lining up with TRBD1. Judging by the DNA end, TRBJ2-7 fits better; the J call may be wrong. This CDR3 region has 15 residues. Germline V gene data show CDR1 as MDHEN and CDR2 as SYDVKM.

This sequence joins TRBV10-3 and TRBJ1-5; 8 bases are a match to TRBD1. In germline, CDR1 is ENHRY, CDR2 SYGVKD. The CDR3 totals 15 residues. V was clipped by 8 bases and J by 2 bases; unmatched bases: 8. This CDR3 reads CAIGRGQGGNQPQHF. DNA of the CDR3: TGTGCCATCGGGAGAGGACAGGGTGGCAATCAGCCCCAGCATTTT.

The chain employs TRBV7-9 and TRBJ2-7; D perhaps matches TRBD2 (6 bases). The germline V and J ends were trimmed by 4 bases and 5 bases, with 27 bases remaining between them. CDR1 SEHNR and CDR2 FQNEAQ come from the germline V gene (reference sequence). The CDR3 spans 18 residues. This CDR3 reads CASSSSGGTGTRIHEQYF. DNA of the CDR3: TGTGCCAGCAGCTCCAGTGGAGGGACTGGAACTCGGATCCACGAGCAGTACTTC.

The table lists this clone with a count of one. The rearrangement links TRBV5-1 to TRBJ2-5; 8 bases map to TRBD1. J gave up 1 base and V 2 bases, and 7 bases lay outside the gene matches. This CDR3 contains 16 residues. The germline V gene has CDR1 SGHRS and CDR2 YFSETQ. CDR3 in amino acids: CASSLAQTGGQETQYF. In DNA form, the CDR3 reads TGCGCCAGCAGCTTAGCCCAAACAGGGGGCCAAGAGACCCAGTACTTC.

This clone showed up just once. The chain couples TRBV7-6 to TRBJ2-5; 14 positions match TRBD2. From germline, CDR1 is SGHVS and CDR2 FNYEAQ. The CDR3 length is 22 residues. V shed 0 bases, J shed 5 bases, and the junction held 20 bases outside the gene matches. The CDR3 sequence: CASSLASGGVGTSGRSSETQYF. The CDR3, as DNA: TGTGCCAGCAGCTTAGCTTCAGGGGGCGTGGGGACTAGCGGGAGAAGTAGCGAGACCCAGTACTTC. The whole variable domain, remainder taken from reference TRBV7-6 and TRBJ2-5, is GAGVSQSPRYKVTKRGQDVALRCDPISGHVSLYWYRQALGQGPEFLTYFNYEAQQDKSGLPNDRFSAERPEGSISTLTIQRTEQRDSAMYRCASSLASGGVGTSGRSSETQYFGPGTRLLVL.

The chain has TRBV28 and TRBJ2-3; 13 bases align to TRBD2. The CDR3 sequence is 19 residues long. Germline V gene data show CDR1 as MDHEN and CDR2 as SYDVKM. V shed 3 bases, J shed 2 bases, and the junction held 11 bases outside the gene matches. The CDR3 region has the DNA TGTGCCAGCAGTTTTAGCGGACTAGCGGGAGATCGGTTCACAGATACGCAGTATTTT. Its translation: CASSFSGLAGDRFTDTQYF. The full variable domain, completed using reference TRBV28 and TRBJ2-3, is DVKVTQSSRYLVKRTGEKVFLECVQDMDHENMFWYRQDPGLGLRLIYFSYDVKMKEKGDIPEGYSVSREKKERFSLILESASTNQTSMYLCASSFSGLAGDRFTDTQYFGPGTRLTVL.

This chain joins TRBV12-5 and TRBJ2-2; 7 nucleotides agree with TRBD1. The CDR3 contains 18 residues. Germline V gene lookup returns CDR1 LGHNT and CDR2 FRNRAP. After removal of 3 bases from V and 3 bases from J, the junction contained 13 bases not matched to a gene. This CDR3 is CASGLQGSVFGDTGELFF. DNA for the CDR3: TGTGCTAGTGGTTTACAGGGGTCGGTATTTGGGGACACCGGGGAGCTGTTTTTT.

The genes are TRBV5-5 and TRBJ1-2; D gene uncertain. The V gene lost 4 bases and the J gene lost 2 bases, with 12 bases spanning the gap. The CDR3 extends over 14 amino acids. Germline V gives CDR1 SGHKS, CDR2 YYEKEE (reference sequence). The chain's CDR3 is CASSPTDSNYGYTF. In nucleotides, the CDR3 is TGTGCCAGCAGCCCGACGGACTCCAACTATGGCTACACCTTC. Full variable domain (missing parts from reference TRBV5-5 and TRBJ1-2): DAGVTQSPTHLIKTRGQQVTLRCSPISGHKSVSWYQQVLGQGPQFIFQYYEKEERGRGNFPDRFSARQFPNYSSELNVNALLLGDSALYLCASSPTDSNYGYTFGSGTRLTVV.

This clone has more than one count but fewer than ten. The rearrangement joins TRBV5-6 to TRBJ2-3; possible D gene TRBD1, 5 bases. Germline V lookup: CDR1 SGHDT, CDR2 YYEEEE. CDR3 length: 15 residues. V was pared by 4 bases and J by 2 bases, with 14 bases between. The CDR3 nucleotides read TGTGCCAGCAGCGTCCCAGGGCACGACACAGATACGCAGTATTTT. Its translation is CASSVPGHDTDTQYF.

CDR3 coding DNA: TGTGCCAGCAGTCGCGACAGGTCCTCTTATGGCTACACCTTC. This sequence encodes CASSRDRSSYGYTF. The V and J genes are TRBV6-6 and TRBJ1-2; weak D call: TRBD1 (6 bases). Trimming pared 5 bases from V and 5 bases from J, leaving 15 bases between. The length of the CDR3 is 14 residues. The germline CDR1 and CDR2 sequences are MNHNY and SVGAGI (reference sequence).

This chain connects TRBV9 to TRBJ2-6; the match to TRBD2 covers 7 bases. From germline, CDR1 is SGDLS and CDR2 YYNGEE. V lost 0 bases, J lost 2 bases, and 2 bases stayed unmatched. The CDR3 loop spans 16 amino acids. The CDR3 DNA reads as TGTGCCAGCAGCGTAGGGGAGGGTACTGGGGCCAACGTCCTGACTTTC. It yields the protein CASSVGEGTGANVLTF.

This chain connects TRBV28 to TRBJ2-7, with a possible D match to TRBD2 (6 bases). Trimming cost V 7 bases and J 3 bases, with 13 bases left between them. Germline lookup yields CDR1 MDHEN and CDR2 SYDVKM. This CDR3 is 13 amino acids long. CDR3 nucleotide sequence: TGTGCCAGCAACGGGGGAGAGTACTACGAGCAGTACTTC. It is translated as CASNGGEYYEQYF.

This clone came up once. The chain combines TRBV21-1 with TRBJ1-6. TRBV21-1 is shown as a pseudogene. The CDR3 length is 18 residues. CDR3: CASSPGNLSPSYNSPLHF. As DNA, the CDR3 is TGTGCCAGCAGCCCCGGGAATCTAAGCCCCTCCTATAATTCACCCCTCCACTTT.

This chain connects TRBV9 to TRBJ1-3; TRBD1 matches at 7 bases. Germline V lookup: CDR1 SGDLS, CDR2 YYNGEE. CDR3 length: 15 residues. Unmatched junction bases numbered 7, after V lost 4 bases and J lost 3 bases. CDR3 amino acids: CASSPRDSGGNTIYF. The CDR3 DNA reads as TGTGCCAGCAGCCCGAGGGACAGCGGTGGAAACACCATATATTTT. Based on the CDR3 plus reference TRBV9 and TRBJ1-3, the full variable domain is DSGVTQTPKHLITATGQRVTLRCSPRSGDLSVYWYQQSLDQGLQFLIQYYNGEERAKGNILERFSAQQFPDLHSELNLSSLELGDSALYFCASSPRDSGGNTIYFGEGSWLTVV.

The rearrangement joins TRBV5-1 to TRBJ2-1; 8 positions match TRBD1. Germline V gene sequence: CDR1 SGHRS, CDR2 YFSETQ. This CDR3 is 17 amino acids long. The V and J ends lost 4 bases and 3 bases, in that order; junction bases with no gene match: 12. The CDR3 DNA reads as TGCGCCAGCAGCAATCCCGGGACAGGAGAAATCTACAATGAGCAGTTCTTC. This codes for CASSNPGTGEIYNEQFF.

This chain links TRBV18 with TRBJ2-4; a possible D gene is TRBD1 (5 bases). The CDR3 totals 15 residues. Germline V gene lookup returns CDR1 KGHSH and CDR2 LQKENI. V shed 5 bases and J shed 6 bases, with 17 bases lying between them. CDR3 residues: CASSETGTSRNIQYF. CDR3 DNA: TGTGCCAGCTCAGAAACAGGAACCTCTCGAAACATTCAGTACTTC. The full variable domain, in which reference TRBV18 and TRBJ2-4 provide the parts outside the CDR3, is NAGVMQNPRHLVRRRGQEARLRCSPMKGHSHVYWYRQLPEEGLKFMVYLQKENIIDESGMPKERFSAEFPKEGPSILRIQQVVRGDSAAYFCASSETGTSRNIQYFGAGTRLSVL.

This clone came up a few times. Here the CDR3 reads CASSDLGQGASPLHF. CDR3 sequence (DNA): TGTGCCAGCAGTGACCTGGGACAGGGGGCTTCACCCCTCCACTTT. The rearrangement joins TRBV6-1 to TRBJ1-6; 12 bases match TRBD1. CDR1 is MNHNS and CDR2 is SASEGT in the germline V gene. The ends lost 3 bases at V and 9 bases at J; junction bases unmatched: 3. The CDR3 runs 15 residues.

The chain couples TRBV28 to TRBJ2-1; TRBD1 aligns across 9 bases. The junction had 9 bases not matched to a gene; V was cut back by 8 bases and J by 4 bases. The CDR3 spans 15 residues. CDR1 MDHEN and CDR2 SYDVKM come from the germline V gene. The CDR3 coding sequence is TGTGCCAGCGGGACAGGGAGGCTTCGTTACAATGAGCAGTTCTTC. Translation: CASGTGRLRYNEQFF.

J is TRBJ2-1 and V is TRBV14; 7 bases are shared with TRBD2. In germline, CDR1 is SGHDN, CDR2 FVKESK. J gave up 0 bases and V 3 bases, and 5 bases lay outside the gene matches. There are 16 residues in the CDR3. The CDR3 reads CASSQGRAYSYNEQFF. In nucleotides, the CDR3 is TGTGCCAGCAGCCAGGGGAGGGCCTACTCCTACAATGAGCAGTTCTTC.

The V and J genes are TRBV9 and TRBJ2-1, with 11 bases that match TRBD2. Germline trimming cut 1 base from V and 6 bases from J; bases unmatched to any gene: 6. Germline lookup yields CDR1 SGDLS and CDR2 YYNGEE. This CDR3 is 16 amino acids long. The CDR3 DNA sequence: TGTGCCAGCAGCGTAAGACTAGCGGGAAAGGTCAATGAGCAGTTCTTC. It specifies CASSVRLAGKVNEQFF.